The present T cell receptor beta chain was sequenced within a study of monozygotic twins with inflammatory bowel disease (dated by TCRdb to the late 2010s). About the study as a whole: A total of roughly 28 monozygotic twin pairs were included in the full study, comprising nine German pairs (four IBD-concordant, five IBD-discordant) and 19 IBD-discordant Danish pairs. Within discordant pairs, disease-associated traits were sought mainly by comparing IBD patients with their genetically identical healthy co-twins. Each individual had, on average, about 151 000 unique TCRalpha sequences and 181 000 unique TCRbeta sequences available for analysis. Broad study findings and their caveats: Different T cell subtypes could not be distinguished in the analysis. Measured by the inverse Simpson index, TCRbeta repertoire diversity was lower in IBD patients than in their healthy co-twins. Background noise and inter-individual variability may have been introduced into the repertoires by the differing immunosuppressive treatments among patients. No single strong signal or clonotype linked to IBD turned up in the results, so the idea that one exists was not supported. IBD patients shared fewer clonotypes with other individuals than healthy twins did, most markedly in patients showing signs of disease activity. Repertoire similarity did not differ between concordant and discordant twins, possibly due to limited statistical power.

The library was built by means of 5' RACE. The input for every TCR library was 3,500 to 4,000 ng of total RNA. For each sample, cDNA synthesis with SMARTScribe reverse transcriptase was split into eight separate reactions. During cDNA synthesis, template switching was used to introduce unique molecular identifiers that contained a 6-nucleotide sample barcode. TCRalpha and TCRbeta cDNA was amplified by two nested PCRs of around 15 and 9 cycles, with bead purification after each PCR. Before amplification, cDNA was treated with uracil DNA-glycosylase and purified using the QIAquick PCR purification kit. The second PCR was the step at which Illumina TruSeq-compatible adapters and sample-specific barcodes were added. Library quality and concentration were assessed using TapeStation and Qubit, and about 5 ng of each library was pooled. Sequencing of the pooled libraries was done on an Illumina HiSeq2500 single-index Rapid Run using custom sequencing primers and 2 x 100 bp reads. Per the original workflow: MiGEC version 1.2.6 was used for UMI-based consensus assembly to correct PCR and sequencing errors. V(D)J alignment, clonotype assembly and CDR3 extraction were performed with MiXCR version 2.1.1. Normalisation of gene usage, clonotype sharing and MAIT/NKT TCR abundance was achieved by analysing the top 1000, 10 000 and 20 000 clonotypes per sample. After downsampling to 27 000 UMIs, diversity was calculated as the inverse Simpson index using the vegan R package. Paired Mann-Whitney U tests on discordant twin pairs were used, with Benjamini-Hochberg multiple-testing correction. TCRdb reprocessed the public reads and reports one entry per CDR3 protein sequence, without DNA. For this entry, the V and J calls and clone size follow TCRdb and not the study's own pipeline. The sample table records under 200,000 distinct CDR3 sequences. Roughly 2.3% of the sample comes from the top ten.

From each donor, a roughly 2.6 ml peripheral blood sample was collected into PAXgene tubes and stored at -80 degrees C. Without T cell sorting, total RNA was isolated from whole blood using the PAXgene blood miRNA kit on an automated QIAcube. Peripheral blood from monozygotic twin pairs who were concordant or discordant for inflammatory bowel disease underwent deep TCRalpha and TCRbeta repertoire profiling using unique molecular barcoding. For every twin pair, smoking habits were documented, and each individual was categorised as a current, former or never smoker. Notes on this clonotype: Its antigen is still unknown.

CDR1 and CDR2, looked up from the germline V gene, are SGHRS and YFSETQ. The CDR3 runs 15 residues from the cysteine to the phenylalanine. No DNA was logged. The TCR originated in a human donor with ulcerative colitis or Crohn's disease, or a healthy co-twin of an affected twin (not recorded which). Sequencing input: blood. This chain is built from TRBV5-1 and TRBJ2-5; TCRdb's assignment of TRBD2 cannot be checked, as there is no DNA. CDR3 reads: CASSPATSGRETQYF.